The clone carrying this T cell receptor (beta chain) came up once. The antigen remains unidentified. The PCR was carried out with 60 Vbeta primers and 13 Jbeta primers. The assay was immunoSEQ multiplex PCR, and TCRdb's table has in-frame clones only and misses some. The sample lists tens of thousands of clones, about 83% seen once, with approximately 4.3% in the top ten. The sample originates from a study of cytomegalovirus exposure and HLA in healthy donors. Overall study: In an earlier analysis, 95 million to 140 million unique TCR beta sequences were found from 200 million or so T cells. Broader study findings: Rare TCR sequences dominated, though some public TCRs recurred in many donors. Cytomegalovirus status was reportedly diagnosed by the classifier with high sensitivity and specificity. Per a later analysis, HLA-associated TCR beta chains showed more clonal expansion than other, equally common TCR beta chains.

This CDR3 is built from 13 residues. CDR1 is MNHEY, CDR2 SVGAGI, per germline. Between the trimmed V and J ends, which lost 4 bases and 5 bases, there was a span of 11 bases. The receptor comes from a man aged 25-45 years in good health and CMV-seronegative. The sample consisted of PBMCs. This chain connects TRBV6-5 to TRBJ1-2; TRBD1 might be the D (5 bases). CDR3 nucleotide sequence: TGTGCCAGCAGTTGGGGCAGGAATTATGGCTACACCTTC. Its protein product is CASSWGRNYGYTF.